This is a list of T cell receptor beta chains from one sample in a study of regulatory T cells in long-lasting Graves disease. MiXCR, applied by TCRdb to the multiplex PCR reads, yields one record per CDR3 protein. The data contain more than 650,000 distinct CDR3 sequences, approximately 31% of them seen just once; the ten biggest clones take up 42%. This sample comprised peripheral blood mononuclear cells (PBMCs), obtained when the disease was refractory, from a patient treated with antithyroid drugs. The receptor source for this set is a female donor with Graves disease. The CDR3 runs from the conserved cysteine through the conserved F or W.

cdr3_aa: CATSGGLAPNNEQFF
j_call: TRBJ2-1
v_call: TRBV15

cdr3_aa: CATSRSGGDQPQHF
j_call: TRBJ1-5
v_call: TRBV15

cdr3_aa: CATSRRGLMQETQYF
j_call: TRBJ2-5
v_call: TRBV15

cdr3_aa: CASSRVSLAAGGETQYF
j_call: TRBJ2-5
v_call: TRBV3-1

cdr3_aa: CSGQGDYEQYF
j_call: TRBJ2-7
v_call: TRBV29-1

cdr3_aa: CASRRGGGDTYEQYF
j_call: TRBJ2-7
v_call: TRBV19

cdr3_aa: CASSAGTSRETQYF
j_call: TRBJ2-5
v_call: TRBV28

cdr3_aa: CASSYSRAYGANVLTF
j_call: TRBJ2-6
v_call: TRBV6-2/TRBV6-3

cdr3_aa: CASSHTFTLLNTEAFF
j_call: TRBJ1-1
v_call: TRBV6-1

cdr3_aa: CASSVAIGLAGGETQYF
j_call: TRBJ2-5
v_call: TRBV9

cdr3_aa: CASSLKSVPREPQHF
j_call: TRBJ1-5
v_call: TRBV6-1

cdr3_aa: CASMDTEAFF
j_call: TRBJ1-1
v_call: TRBV6-1

cdr3_aa: CSAKGPVNSPLHF
j_call: TRBJ1-6
v_call: TRBV20-1

cdr3_aa: CASSSLGGPDGYTF
j_call: TRBJ1-2
v_call: TRBV7-9

cdr3_aa: CASSRAGANQPQHF
j_call: TRBJ1-5
v_call: TRBV3-1

cdr3_aa: CASSGQTGLNTEAFF
j_call: TRBJ1-1
v_call: TRBV6-2/TRBV6-3

cdr3_aa: CASSLGDSFRYGYTF
j_call: TRBJ1-2
v_call: TRBV5-1

cdr3_aa: CASKDRGGNEQYF
j_call: TRBJ2-7
v_call: TRBV5-4

cdr3_aa: CSVEQGTGEQYF
j_call: TRBJ2-7
v_call: TRBV29-1

cdr3_aa: CSVGDGDYPNSPLHF
j_call: TRBJ1-6
v_call: TRBV29-1

cdr3_aa: CARPRKESGANVLTF
j_call: TRBJ2-6
v_call: TRBV19

cdr3_aa: CSARDSGSPHYEQYF
j_call: TRBJ2-7
v_call: TRBV20-1

cdr3_aa: CASSYRANVLTF
j_call: TRBJ2-6
v_call: TRBV6-2/TRBV6-3

cdr3_aa: CSARDRDRGNYGYTF
j_call: TRBJ1-2
v_call: TRBV20-1

cdr3_aa: CASSPGHQRSYGYTF
j_call: TRBJ1-2
v_call: TRBV5-1

cdr3_aa: CASSDHRQGNEQLF
j_call: TRBJ2-1
v_call: TRBV2

cdr3_aa: CASSITSGSMGETQYF
j_call: TRBJ2-5
v_call: TRBV11-2

cdr3_aa: CASSSGIPASRATKEQYF
j_call: TRBJ2-7
v_call: TRBV5-1

cdr3_aa: CASSLGGTSGSLSYEQYF
j_call: TRBJ2-7
v_call: TRBV12-3/TRBV12-4

cdr3_aa: CSAKGQGQGAYEQYF
j_call: TRBJ2-7
v_call: TRBV29-1

cdr3_aa: CASSSNRVAYEQYF
j_call: TRBJ2-7
v_call: TRBV7-9

cdr3_aa: CSVAPGQGIEKLFF
j_call: TRBJ1-4
v_call: TRBV29-1

cdr3_aa: CASSISKGNTEAFF
j_call: TRBJ1-1
v_call: TRBV19

cdr3_aa: CASSLLRTNSYNEQFF
j_call: TRBJ2-1
v_call: TRBV27

cdr3_aa: CASSDGRDTGELFF
j_call: TRBJ2-2
v_call: TRBV6-1

cdr3_aa: CASSLGLAGGFSYEQYF
j_call: TRBJ2-7
v_call: TRBV7-2

cdr3_aa: CSASSAYEQYF
j_call: TRBJ2-7
v_call: TRBV20-1

cdr3_aa: CASSLITPGSGAYEQYF
j_call: TRBJ2-7
v_call: TRBV11-2

cdr3_aa: CSVVPTSGSSYEQYF
j_call: TRBJ2-7
v_call: TRBV29-1

cdr3_aa: CASSLVWPLAGALETQYF
j_call: TRBJ2-5
v_call: TRBV7-6

cdr3_aa: CASSTGTGGLEKLFF
j_call: TRBJ1-4
v_call: TRBV6-2/TRBV6-3

cdr3_aa: CASSESGVLCGYTF
j_call: TRBJ1-2
v_call: TRBV2